This TCR delta chain was captured in a study of gamma-delta T cells after stem cell transplantation. TCRdb made new clone calls on the RT-PCR reads using CATT. The sample has 12,000 or so delta-chain clones, roughly 1.3% seen once. A word on this clone: A far larger clone is just one base off, so this is likely a read error.

The germline CDR1 and CDR2 sequences are GEAIGNYY and EKD. There are 15 residues in the CDR3. The chain combines TRDV2 with TRDJ1, with D perhaps matching TRDD3 (5 bases). Sequencing was performed on gamma-delta T cells. This TCR was recovered from a human donor. It is not recorded whose cells these are; they may come from a transplant donor. CDR3: CACDPLGGYTDELIF. The CDR3 DNA is TGTGCCTGTGACCCTCTGGGCGGGTACACCGATGAACTCATCTTT.